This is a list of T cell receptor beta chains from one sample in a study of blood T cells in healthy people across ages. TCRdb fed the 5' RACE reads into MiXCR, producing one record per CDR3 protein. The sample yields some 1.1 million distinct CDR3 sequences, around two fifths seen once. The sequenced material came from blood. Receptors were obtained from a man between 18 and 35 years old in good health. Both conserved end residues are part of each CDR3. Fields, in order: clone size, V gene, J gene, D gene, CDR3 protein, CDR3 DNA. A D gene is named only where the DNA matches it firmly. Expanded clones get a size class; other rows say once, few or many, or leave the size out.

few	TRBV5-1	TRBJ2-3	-	CASSLDAVFTDTQYF	TGCGCCAGCAGCTTGGACGCGGTTTTTACAGATACGCAGTATTTT
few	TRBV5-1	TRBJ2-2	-	CASSLRPGGELFF	TGCGCCAGCAGCCTACGGCCGGGCGGGGAGCTGTTTTTT
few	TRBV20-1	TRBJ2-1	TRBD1	CSARDSGTGEHNEQFF	TGCAGTGCTAGAGATAGCGGGACAGGGGAGCACAATGAGCAGTTCTTC
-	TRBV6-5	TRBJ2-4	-	CASRSQVDIQYF	TGTGCCAGCAGGTCGCAGGTAGACATTCAGTACTTC
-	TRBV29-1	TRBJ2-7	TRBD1	CSVTGVGSYNEQYF	TGCAGCGTGACAGGGGTGGGCTCCTACAATGAGCAGTACTTC
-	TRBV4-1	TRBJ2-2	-	CASSQDLPGFTNTGELFF	TGCGCCAGCAGCCAAGATCTTCCGGGGTTCACGAACACCGGGGAGCTGTTTTTT
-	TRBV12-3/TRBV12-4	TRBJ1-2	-	CASSLSSGNGYTF	TGTGCCAGCAGTTTGAGTTCAGGGAATGGCTACACCTTC
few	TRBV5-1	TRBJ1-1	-	CASSLDDNTEAFF	TGTGCCAGCAGCTTAGATGACAACACTGAAGCTTTCTTT
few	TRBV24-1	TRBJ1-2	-	CATSETGANYGYTF	TGTGCCACCAGTGAGACAGGAGCTAACTATGGCTACACCTTC
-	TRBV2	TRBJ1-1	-	CASSGGAEAEAFF	TGTGCCAGCAGTGGGGGGGCTGAGGCTGAAGCTTTCTTT
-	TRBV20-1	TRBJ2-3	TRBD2	CSAYGLAGLTDTQYF	TGCAGTGCCTATGGACTAGCGGGGCTCACAGATACGCAGTATTTT
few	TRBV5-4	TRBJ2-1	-	CASSLDSDSYNEQFF	TGTGCCAGCAGCTTAGACAGCGACTCCTACAATGAGCAGTTCTTC
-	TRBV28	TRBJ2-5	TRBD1	CASSFWVSLGQKEAQYF	TGTGCCAGCAGCTTCTGGGTTTCGTTGGGACAGAAAGAGGCCCAGTACTTC
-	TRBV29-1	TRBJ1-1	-	CSVGGHLNTEAFF	TGCAGCGTGGGGGGCCACCTGAACACTGAAGCTTTCTTT
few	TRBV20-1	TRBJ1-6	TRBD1	CSAEKGTENNSPLHF	TGCAGTGCAGAGAAGGGGACAGAGAATAATTCACCCCTCCACTTT
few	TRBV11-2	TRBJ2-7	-	CASSAREGWDEQYF	TGTGCCAGCAGCGCCCGCGAGGGTTGGGACGAGCAGTACTTC
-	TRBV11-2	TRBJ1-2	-	CASSLGEPQGEYGYTF	TGTGCCAGCAGCTTAGGGGAGCCGCAAGGGGAGTATGGCTACACCTTC
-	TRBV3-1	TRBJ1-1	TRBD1	CASSQDLAGGNTEAFF	TGTGCCAGCAGCCAAGATTTAGCAGGGGGTAACACTGAAGCTTTCTTT
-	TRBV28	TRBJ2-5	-	CASRPQTLRGEQYF	TGTGCCAGCAGGCCACAGACTCTAAGGGGTGAGCAGTACTTC
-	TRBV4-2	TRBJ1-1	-	CASSHRPSRVGYTEAFF	TGTGCCAGCAGCCATCGTCCTTCCAGGGTCGGGTACACTGAAGCTTTCTTT
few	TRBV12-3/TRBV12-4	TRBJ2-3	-	CASKRGASADTQYF	TGTGCCAGTAAGAGGGGTGCTAGCGCAGATACGCAGTATTTT
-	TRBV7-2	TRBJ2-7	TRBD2	CASSWGLAGHNEQYF	TGTGCCAGCAGCTGGGGACTAGCGGGCCACAATGAGCAGTACTTC
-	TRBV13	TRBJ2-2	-	CASSPWGRESTGELFF	TGTGCCAGCAGCCCGTGGGGAAGGGAGAGCACCGGGGAGCTGTTTTTT
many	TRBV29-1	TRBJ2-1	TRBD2	CSVETGLEYNEQFF	TGCAGCGTTGAAACGGGACTAGAGTACAATGAGCAGTTCTTC
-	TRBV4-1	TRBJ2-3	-	CASSQYAGERDTQYF	TGCGCCAGCAGCCAATATGCAGGGGAGCGAGATACGCAGTATTTT
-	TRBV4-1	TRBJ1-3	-	CASSQDEPRGNTIYF	TGCGCCAGCAGCCAAGATGAGCCCCGTGGAAACACCATATATTTT
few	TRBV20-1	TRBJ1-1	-	CSAPLRSGTEAFF	TGCAGTGCTCCCCTTAGATCAGGGACTGAAGCTTTCTTT